This TCR beta chain stems from a study of CD8 T cells in Susac syndrome. This clonotype has just a few counts. CDR3 length: 14 amino acids. Germline CDR1 and CDR2: DFQATT and SNEGSKA (reference sequence). The V gene lost 3 bases and the J gene lost 0 bases, with 10 bases spanning the gap. Random hexamers were used to reverse transcribe 0.5 to 1 ug of RNA. TCRdb reprocessed the immunoSEQ multiplex PCR reads via MiXCR and lists one record per CDR3 protein. The sample comprises 230,000 or so distinct CDR3 sequences, 95% of which are singletons, and 0.08% to 0.095% rests with the top ten. This receptor was taken from a human donor with multiple sclerosis. This chain connects TRBV20-1 to TRBJ2-3; D is unclear. The sample comprised CD4+ T cells from PBMCs. CDR3 in amino acids: CSASPVTSTDTQYF. The DNA of the CDR3 is TGCAGTGCTAGCCCTGTGACTAGCACAGATACGCAGTATTTT.